One and the same sample provided the 25 T cell receptor beta chains below, sequenced in a study of technical replicates of blood from a handful of donors. Some clones are missing from TCRdb's copy, which holds only in-frame ones; the method was immunoSEQ multiplex PCR. Of about 70,000 clones in the sample, nearly 98% were seen once. Material for sequencing was T cells isolated from PBMCs. The receptors were sampled from a human donor in good health.

The chain couples TRBV4-1 to TRBJ2-7, with 11 bases identical to TRBD2. This CDR3 spans 18 amino acids. Per germline, CDR1 MGHRA and CDR2 YSYEKL. V shed 4 bases, J shed 1 base, and the junction held 12 bases outside the gene matches. The CDR3 DNA follows: TGCGCCAGCAGCCCCGGCCGGCTAGCGGGAGGTCCTTCCTACGAGCAGTACTTC. Its translation: CASSPGRLAGGPSYEQYF.

This chain uses TRBV25-1 with TRBJ2-4; D may be TRBD1 (6 bases). The germline gives CDR1 MGHDK, CDR2 SYGVNS. The V gene lost 3 bases and the J gene lost 0 bases, with 9 bases spanning the gap. This CDR3 spans 15 amino acids. The chain's CDR3 is CASSDGQLAKNIQYF. DNA for the CDR3: TGTGCCAGCAGTGATGGACAGCTAGCCAAAAACATTCAGTACTTC.

This rearrangement joins TRBV27 to TRBJ2-1; 12 positions match TRBD2. This CDR3 has 17 residues. Germline trimming cut 4 bases from V and 3 bases from J; bases unmatched to any gene: 7. CDR1 MNHEY and CDR2 SMNVEV come from the germline V gene (reference sequence). As DNA, the CDR3 is TGTGCCAGCAGTTCAGGACTAGCGGGAATACTCTACAATGAGCAGTTCTTC. It specifies CASSSGLAGILYNEQFF.

This chain links TRBV6-1 with TRBJ2-5; 10 bases fit TRBD2. Germline CDR1 MNHNS, CDR2 SASEGT. With V trimmed by 8 bases and J by 5 bases, 11 bases remained unmatched. This CDR3 contains 15 residues. Written as DNA, the CDR3 is TGTGCCAGCCAGCGGGGGGGCCAGATTGGGGAGACCCAGTACTTC. Amino acid sequence: CASQRGGQIGETQYF.

The gene calls are TRBV27 and TRBJ2-7; TRBD1 aligns across 9 bases. The J segment lost 1 base and the V segment lost 5 bases, leaving 3 bases of the junction unmatched. The CDR3 consists of 14 residues. The germline V gene has CDR1 MNHEY and CDR2 SMNVEV (reference sequence). The CDR3 sequence is CASSADRGSYEQYF. CDR3 DNA sequence: TGTGCCAGCAGTGCGGACAGGGGTTCCTACGAGCAGTACTTC.

The CDR3 loop reads CASSSPGLRPGTQYF. The CDR3 coding sequence is TGCGCCAGCAGCTCTCCCGGACTGCGCCCGGGGACCCAGTACTTC. This sequence joins TRBV5-1 and TRBJ2-5, with D possibly being TRBD2 (5 bases). Trimming pared 3 bases from V and 7 bases from J, leaving 19 bases between. This CDR3 region has 15 residues. The germline V gene has CDR1 SGHRS and CDR2 YFSETQ.

This clone showed up just once. The chain combines TRBV11-2 with TRBJ2-7; D possibly corresponds to TRBD2 (6 bases). The CDR3 is 19 amino acids. Trimming left V 1 base short and J 2 bases short, with 24 bases between. CDR1 is SGHAT, CDR2 FQNNGV, per germline. CDR3 nucleotides: TGTGCCAGCAGCTTAGGCCGGGGATTCGGCGGGAACTCGGCCTACGAGCAGTACTTC. Amino acids: CASSLGRGFGGNSAYEQYF.

CDR3 DNA: TGTGCCAGCAGGGGGGGGCTAGCGGGAGTGGCAGATACGCAGTATTTT. It yields the protein CASRGGLAGVADTQYF. This chain connects TRBV5-4 to TRBJ2-3, with 10 nucleotides matching TRBD2. With V trimmed by 5 bases and J by 4 bases, 10 bases remained unmatched. Germline assignment: CDR1 SGHNT and CDR2 YYREEE (reference sequence). This CDR3 is built from 16 residues.

V usage is TRBV2 and J usage is TRBJ2-5; 8 bases line up with TRBD2. CDR3 length: 13 residues. Germline V gene data show CDR1 as SNHLY and CDR2 as FYNNEI. The V gene end was trimmed by 9 bases and the J gene end by 4 bases; junction bases not matched to a gene: 7. CDR3 in DNA: TGTGCCAGTTACGGACTAGCAGGAGAGACCCAGTACTTC. Translation gives CASYGLAGETQYF. Full variable domain (remainder filled in from reference TRBV2 and TRBJ2-5): EPEVTQTPSHQVTQMGQEVILRCVPISNHLYFYWYRQILGQKVEFLVSFYNNEISEKSEIFDDQFSVERPDGSNFTLKIRSTKLEDSAMYFCASYGLAGETQYFGPGTRLLVL.

The chain recombines TRBV4-1 with TRBJ2-3; D perhaps matches TRBD2 (6 bases). The V end lost 4 bases, the J end lost 14 bases, and 19 bases lay between the germline ends. The CDR3 contains 13 residues. CDR1 is MGHRA and CDR2 is YSYEKL in the germline V gene. The CDR3, as DNA: TGCGCCAGCAGCCCTGCGGGACTTCAACACCGGTATTTT. Translating it yields CASSPAGLQHRYF.

This chain joins TRBV5-6 and TRBJ1-1; D may be TRBD1 (6 bases). Germline CDR1 SGHDT, CDR2 YYEEEE. V lost 5 bases and J lost 2, with 10 bases in between. The CDR3 totals 13 residues. DNA for the CDR3: TGTGCCAGCAGGCCCGGGACAAACACTGAAGCTTTCTTT. It encodes CASRPGTNTEAFF.

This clone was observed a single time. The chain couples TRBV28 to TRBJ2-5; 9 bases map to TRBD2. J was trimmed by 5 bases and V by 6 bases; bases with no gene match: 13. CDR1 and CDR2 (germline): MDHEN, SYDVKM. This CDR3 spans 16 amino acids. The CDR3 DNA follows: TGTGCCAGCAGCTACTCGTTAGCGGGAGTTGGGGAGACCCAGTACTTC. This translates into CASSYSLAGVGETQYF.

The chain couples TRBV25-1 to TRBJ2-7, with D unresolved. The CDR3 has 14 amino acids. Germline V gene sequence: CDR1 MGHDK, CDR2 SYGVNS. The V gene lost 3 bases and the J gene lost 4 bases, with 13 bases spanning the gap. CDR3 in amino acids: CASSELQEAYEQYF. For the CDR3, the DNA is TGTGCCAGCAGTGAGCTACAAGAAGCGTACGAGCAGTACTTC.

The genes are TRBV7-8 and TRBJ2-1, with TRBD2 matching 11 bases. The V gene end was trimmed by 2 bases and the J gene end by 6 bases; junction bases not matched to a gene: 9. Per germline, CDR1 SGHVS and CDR2 FQNEAQ. The CDR3 covers 17 residues. The CDR3 here is CASSLLAGGPLINEQFF. In DNA, the CDR3 is TGTGCCAGCAGCTTATTAGCGGGAGGGCCGTTGATCAATGAGCAGTTCTTC.

The chain's CDR3 is CASRFLDQGLDEQFF. The DNA for the CDR3 is TGTGCCAGCAGGTTTTTAGACCAGGGGCTCGATGAGCAGTTCTTC. V and J are TRBV6-1 and TRBJ2-1; D may be TRBD1 (6 bases). Germline assignment: CDR1 MNHNS and CDR2 SASEGT. Trimming left V 6 bases short and J 8 bases short, with 20 bases between. This CDR3 has 15 amino acids.

Note on this clone: The germline gene is not matched at one end of the junction; a read error may be the cause. The chain employs TRBV7-7 and TRBJ2-1, with D possibly TRBD1 on 6 matching bases. The CDR3 consists of 14 residues. Germline V gene data show CDR1 as SSHAT and CDR2 as FNYEAQ (reference sequence). CDR3 in DNA: TGTGCTAGCAGCTTAGATCGGCAGGGGCATGAGCAGTTCTTC. As protein: CASSLDRQGHEQFF.

In its sample, this clone was seen once. The rearrangement uses TRBV2 and TRBJ2-7; D is perhaps TRBD2 (5 bases). The V end lost 3 bases, the J end lost 3 bases, and 12 bases lay between the germline ends. The CDR3 consists of 14 residues. Germline assignment: CDR1 SNHLY and CDR2 FYNNEI. CDR3 nucleotide sequence: TGTGCCAGCAGTGATTGGACTGACGGCTACGAGCAGTACTTC. This gives the protein CASSDWTDGYEQYF.

This sequence joins TRBV30 and TRBJ2-2; D is possibly TRBD2 (5 bases). The CDR3 runs 12 residues. V was trimmed by 7 bases and J by 7 bases, leaving 13 bases between them. CDR1 and CDR2 from the germline V gene are GTSNPN and SVGIG (reference sequence). The CDR3: CALRRGVGELFF. The DNA of the CDR3 is TGTGCCTTAAGACGGGGTGTCGGGGAGCTGTTTTTT.

The chain couples TRBV28 to TRBJ1-1; D is uncertain. Germline V gene data show CDR1 as MDHEN and CDR2 as SYDVKM. Trimming left V 5 bases short and J 7 bases short, with 8 bases between. The CDR3 contains 11 residues. The CDR3 DNA is TGTGCCAGCAGTCAACAGTTTGAAGCTTTCTTT. Translation: CASSQQFEAFF.

The rearrangement links TRBV5-8 to TRBJ1-1; TRBD1 might be the D (5 bases). Trimming left V 1 base short and J 2 bases short, with 6 bases between. CDR1 is SGHTS, CDR2 YDEGEE, per germline. This CDR3 is 13 amino acids long. CDR3 sequence reads: CASSLRGNTEAFF. CDR3 nucleotides: TGTGCCAGCAGCTTGAGGGGAAACACTGAAGCTTTCTTT.

The chain combines TRBV30 with TRBJ1-6; D uncertain. The length of the CDR3 is 12 residues. The V gene's germline CDR1 is GTSNPN and CDR2 SVGIG (reference sequence). Trimming took off 7 bases at V and 7 bases at J, with 11 bases between the two ends. The CDR3 loop reads CALGRANSPLHF. CDR3 nucleotide sequence: TGTGCCTTGGGGAGGGCGAATTCACCCCTCCACTTT.

The chain carries TRBV9 and TRBJ1-3; TRBD1 might be the D (5 bases). Germline CDR1 is SGDLS and CDR2 is YYNGEE. This CDR3 is built from 15 residues. Trimming took 3 bases from V and 1 from J, leaving 11 bases between them. The CDR3 reads CASSETQGSGNTIYF. The CDR3 region has the DNA TGTGCCAGCAGCGAAACCCAGGGTTCTGGAAACACCATATATTTT.

The chain has TRBV9 and TRBJ2-5; D not certain. The CDR3 is 13 residues long. Germline CDR1 SGDLS, CDR2 YYNGEE. Trimming took 1 base from V and 4 from J, leaving 8 bases between them. CDR3 loop: CASSVSPRETQYF. CDR3 in DNA: TGTGCCAGCAGCGTATCTCCCAGAGAGACCCAGTACTTC.

J is TRBJ2-7 and V is TRBV6-5; 8 nucleotides match TRBD2. The V gene's germline CDR1 is MNHEY and CDR2 SVGAGI. The CDR3 has 16 amino acids. V was clipped by 2 bases and J by 3 bases; unmatched bases: 9. CDR3: CASSYIGSGVNYEQYF. The CDR3 region has the DNA TGTGCCAGCAGTTACATTGGTAGCGGGGTCAACTACGAGCAGTACTTC.

This clone was seen a single time. The chain couples TRBV27 to TRBJ2-1; tentatively, D is TRBD2 (6 bases). Trimming cost V 7 bases and J 2 bases, with 15 bases left between them. Germline CDR1 MNHEY, CDR2 SMNVEV (reference sequence). This CDR3 region has 15 residues. The CDR3 DNA reads TGTGCCAGCACCTTGGTAGGGACTCCCTACAATGAGCAGTTCTTC. It is translated as CASTLVGTPYNEQFF.